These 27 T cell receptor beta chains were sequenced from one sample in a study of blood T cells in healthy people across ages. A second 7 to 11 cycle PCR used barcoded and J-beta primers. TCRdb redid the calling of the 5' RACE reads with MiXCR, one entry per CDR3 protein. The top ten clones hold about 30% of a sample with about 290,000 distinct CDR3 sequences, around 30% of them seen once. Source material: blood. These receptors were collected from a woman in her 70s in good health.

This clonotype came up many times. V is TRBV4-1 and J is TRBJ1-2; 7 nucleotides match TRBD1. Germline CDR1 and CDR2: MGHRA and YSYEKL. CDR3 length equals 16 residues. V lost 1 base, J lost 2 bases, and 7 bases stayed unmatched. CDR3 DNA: TGCGCCAGCAGCCAAGTGGCGACGGGACAGAACTATGGCTACACCTTC. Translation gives CASSQVATGQNYGYTF.

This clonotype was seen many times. The CDR3 DNA reads as TGTGCCAGCAAACAGCGAGTAGTGAACACCGGGGAGCTGTTTTTT. Translated: CASKQRVVNTGELFF. The J gene is TRBJ2-2, the V gene TRBV27; D unclear. Between the trimmed V and J ends, which lost 7 bases and 1 base, there was a span of 13 bases. Germline lookup yields CDR1 MNHEY and CDR2 SMNVEV (reference sequence). This CDR3 contains 15 residues.

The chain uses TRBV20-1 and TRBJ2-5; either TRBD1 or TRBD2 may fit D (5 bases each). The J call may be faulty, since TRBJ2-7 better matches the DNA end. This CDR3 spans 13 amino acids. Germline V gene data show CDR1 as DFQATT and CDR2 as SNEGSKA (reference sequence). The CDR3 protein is CSASGTVSYEQYF. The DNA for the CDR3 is TGCAGTGCCTCCGGGACGGTGTCCTACGAGCAGTACTTC.

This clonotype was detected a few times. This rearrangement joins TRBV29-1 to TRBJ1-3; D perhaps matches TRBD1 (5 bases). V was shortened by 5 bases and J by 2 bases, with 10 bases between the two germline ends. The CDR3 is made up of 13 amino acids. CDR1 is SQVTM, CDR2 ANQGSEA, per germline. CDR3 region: CSVRAGAGNTIYF. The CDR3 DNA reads TGCAGCGTTAGGGCGGGGGCTGGAAACACCATATATTTT. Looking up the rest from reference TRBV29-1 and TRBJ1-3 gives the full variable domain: SAVISQKPSRDICQRGTSLTIQCQVDSQVTMMFWYRQQPGQSLTLIATANQGSEATYESGFVIDKFPISRPNLTFSTLTVSNMSPEDSSIYLCSVRAGAGNTIYFGEGSWLTVV.

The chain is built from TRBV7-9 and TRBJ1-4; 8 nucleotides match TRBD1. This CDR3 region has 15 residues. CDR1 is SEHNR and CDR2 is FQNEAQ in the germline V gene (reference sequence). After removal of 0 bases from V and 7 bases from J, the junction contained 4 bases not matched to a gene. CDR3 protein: CASSLAGQGREKLFF. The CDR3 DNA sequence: TGTGCCAGCAGCTTAGCTGGACAGGGTCGTGAAAAACTGTTTTTT.

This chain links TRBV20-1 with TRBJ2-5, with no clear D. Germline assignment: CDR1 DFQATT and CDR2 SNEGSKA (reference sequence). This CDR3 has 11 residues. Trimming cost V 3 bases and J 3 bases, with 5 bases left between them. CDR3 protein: CSARAEETQYF. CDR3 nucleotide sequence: TGCAGTGCTAGGGCTGAAGAGACCCAGTACTTC.

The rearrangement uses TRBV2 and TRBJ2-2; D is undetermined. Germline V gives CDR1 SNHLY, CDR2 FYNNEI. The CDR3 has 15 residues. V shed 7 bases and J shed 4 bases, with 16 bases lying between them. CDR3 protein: CASTSRAMTTGELFF. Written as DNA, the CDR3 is TGTGCCAGCACCAGTAGGGCTATGACCACCGGGGAGCTGTTTTTT.

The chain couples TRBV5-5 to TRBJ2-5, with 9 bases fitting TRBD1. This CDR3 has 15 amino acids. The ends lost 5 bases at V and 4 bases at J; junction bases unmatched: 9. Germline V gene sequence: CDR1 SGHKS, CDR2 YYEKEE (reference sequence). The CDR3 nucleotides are TGTGCCAGCAGTGGTGGGGACAGGGCACCAGAGACCCAGTACTTC. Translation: CASSGGDRAPETQYF. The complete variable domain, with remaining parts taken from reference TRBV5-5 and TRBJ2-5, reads DAGVTQSPTHLIKTRGQQVTLRCSPISGHKSVSWYQQVLGQGPQFIFQYYEKEERGRGNFPDRFSARQFPNYSSELNVNALLLGDSALYLCASSGGDRAPETQYFGPGTRLLVL.

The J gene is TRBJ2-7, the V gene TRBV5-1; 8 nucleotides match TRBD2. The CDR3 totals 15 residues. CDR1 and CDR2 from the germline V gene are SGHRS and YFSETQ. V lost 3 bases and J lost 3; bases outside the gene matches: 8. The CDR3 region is CASSSWVAGNYEQYF. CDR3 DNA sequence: TGCGCCAGCAGCTCCTGGGTAGCGGGGAACTACGAGCAGTACTTC.

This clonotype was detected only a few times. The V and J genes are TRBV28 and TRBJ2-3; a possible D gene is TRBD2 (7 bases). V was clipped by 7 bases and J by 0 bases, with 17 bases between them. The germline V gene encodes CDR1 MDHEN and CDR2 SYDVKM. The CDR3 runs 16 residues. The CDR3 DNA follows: TGTGCCAGCAATTCGGGGGGCCGGGGGAGCACAGATACGCAGTATTTT. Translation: CASNSGGRGSTDTQYF.

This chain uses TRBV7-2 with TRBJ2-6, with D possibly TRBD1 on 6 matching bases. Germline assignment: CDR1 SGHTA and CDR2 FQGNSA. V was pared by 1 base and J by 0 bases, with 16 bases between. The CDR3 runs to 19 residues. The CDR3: CASSLGGGIASSGANVLTF. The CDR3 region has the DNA TGTGCCAGCAGCTTAGGAGGGGGTATCGCTTCCTCTGGGGCCAACGTCCTGACTTTC.

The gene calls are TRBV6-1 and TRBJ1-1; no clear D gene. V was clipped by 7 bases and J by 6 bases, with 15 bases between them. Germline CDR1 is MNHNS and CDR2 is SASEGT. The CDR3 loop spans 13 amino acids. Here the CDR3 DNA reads TGTGCCAGCATGGAGGGAATAGTAGCTGAAGCTTTCTTT. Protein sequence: CASMEGIVAEAFF.

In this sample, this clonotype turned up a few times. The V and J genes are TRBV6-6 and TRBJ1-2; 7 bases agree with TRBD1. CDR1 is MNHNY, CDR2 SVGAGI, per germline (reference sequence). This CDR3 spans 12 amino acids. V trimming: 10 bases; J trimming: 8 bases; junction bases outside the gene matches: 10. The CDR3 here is CATDREPDGYTF. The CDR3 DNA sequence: TGTGCCACCGACAGGGAGCCGGACGGCTACACCTTC.

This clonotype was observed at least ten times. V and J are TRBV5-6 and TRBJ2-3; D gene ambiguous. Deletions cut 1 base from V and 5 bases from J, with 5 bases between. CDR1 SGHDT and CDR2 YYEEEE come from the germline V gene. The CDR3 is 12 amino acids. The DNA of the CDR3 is TGTGCCAGCAGCTTGAAGCGAGATACGCAGTATTTT. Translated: CASSLKRDTQYF.

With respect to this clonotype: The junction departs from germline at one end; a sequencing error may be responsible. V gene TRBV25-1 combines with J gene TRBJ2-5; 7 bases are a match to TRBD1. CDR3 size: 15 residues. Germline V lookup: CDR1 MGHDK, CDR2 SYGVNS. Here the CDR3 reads CASSDTTGAQKTQYF. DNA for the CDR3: TGTGCCAGCAGTGATACAACAGGGGCCCAAAAGACCCAGTACTTC. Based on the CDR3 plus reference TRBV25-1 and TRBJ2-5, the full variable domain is EADIYQTPRYLVIGTGKKITLECSQTMGHDKMYWYQQDPGMELHLIHYSYGVNSTEKGDLSSESTVSRIRTEHFPLTLESARPSHTSQYLCASSDTTGAQKTQYFGPGTRLLVL.

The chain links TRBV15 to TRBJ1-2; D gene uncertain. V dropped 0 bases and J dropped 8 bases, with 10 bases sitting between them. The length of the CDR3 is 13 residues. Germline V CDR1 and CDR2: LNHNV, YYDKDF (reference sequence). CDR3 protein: CATSRDRSSGYTF. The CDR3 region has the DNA TGTGCCACCAGCAGAGATCGTTCGTCGGGCTACACCTTC.

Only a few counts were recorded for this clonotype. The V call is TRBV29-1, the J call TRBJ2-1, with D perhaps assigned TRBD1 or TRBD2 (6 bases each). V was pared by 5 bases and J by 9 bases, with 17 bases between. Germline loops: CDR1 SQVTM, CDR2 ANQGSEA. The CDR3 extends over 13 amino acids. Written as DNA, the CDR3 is TGCAGCGTTTGGGGGGACCTAGGGGGTGAGCAGTTCTTC. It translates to CSVWGDLGGEQFF.

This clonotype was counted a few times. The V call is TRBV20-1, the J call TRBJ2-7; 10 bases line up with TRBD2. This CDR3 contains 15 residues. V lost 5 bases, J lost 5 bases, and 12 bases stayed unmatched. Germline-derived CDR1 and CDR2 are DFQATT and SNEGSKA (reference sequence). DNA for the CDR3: TGCAGTGCTCGCTCGAGCGGGAGGGCCGGACACGAGCAGTACTTC. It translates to CSARSSGRAGHEQYF.

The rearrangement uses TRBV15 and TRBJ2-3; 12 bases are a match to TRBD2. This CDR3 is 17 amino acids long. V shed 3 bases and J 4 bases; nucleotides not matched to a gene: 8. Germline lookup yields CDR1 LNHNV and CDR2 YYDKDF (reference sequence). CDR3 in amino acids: CATSSRTSGNSADTQYF. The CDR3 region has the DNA TGTGCCACCAGCAGCCGGACTAGCGGGAACTCGGCAGATACGCAGTATTTT. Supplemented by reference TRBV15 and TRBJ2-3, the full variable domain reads DAMVIQNPRYQVTQFGKPVTLSCSQTLNHNVMYWYQQKSSQAPKLLFHYYDKDFNNEADTPDNFQSRRPNTSFCFLDIRSPGLGDTAMYLCATSSRTSGNSADTQYFGPGTRLTVL.

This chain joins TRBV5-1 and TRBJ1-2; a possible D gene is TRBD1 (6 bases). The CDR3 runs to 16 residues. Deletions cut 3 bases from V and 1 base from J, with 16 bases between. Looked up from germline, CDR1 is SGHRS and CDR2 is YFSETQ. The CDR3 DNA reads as TGCGCCAGCAGCTCGGGGGTGACAGGAGATAACTATGGCTACACCTTC. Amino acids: CASSSGVTGDNYGYTF. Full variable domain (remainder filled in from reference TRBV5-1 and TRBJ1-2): KAGVTQTPRYLIKTRGQQVTLSCSPISGHRSVSWYQQTPGQGLQFLFEYFSETQRNKGNFPGRFSGRQFSNSRSEMNVSTLELGDSALYLCASSSGVTGDNYGYTFGSGTRLTVV.

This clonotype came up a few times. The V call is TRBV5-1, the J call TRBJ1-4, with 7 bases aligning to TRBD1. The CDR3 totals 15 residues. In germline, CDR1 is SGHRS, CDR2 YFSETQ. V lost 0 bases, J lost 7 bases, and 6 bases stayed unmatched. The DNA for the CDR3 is TGCGCCAGCAGCTTGGGGGACAGCCGATCTGAAAAACTGTTTTTT. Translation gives CASSLGDSRSEKLFF.

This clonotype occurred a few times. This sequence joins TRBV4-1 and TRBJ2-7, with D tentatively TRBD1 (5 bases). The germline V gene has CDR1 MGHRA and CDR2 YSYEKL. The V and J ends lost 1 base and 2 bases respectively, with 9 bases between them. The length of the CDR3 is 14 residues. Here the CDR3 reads CASSQVDTTYEQYF. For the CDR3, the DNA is TGCGCCAGCAGCCAAGTGGACACAACCTACGAGCAGTACTTC.

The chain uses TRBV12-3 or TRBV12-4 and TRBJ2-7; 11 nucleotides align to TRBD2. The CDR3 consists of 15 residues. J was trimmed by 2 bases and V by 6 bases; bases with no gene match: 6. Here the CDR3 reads CASRPGTSGPYEQYF. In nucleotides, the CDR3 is TGTGCCAGCAGGCCGGGGACTAGCGGTCCCTACGAGCAGTACTTC.

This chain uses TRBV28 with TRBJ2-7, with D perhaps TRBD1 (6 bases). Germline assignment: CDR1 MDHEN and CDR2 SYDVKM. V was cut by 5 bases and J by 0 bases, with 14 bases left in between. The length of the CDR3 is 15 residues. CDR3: CASSRPGTRSYEQYF. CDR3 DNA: TGTGCCAGCAGTAGACCCGGGACACGCTCCTACGAGCAGTACTTC.

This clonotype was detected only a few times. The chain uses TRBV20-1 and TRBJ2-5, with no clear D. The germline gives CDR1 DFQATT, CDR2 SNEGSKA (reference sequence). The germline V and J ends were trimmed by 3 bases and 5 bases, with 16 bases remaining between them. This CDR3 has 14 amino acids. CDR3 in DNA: TGCAGTGCTAGGATCCCATCCCTACGGGAGACCCAGTACTTC. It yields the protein CSARIPSLRETQYF.

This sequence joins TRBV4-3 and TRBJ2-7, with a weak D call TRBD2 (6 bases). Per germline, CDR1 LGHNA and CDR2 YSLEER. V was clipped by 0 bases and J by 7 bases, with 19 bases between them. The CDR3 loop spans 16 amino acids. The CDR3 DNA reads TGCGCCAGCAGCCAAGATTACGGAGGGTCCCTGAGGGAGCAGTACTTC. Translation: CASSQDYGGSLREQYF.

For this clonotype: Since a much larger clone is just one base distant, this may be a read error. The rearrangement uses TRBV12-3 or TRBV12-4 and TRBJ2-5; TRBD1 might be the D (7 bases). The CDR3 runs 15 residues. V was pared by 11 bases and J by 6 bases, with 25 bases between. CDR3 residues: CAGTVQGGGGQTQYF. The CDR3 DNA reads TGTGCCGGCACCGTCCAGGGGGGCGGTGGTCAGACCCAGTACTTC.